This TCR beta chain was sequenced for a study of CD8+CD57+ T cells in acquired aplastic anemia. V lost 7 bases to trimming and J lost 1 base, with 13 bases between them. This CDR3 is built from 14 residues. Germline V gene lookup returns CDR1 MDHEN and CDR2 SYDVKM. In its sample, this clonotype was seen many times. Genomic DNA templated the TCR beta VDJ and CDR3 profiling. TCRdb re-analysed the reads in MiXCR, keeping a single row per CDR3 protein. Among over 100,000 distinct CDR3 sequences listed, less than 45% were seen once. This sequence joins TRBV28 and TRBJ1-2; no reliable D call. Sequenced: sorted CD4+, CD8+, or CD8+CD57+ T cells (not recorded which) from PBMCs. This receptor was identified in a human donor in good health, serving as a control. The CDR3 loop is CASNPPAVNYGYTF. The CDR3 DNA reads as TGTGCCAGCAACCCCCCAGCCGTTAACTATGGCTACACCTTC.